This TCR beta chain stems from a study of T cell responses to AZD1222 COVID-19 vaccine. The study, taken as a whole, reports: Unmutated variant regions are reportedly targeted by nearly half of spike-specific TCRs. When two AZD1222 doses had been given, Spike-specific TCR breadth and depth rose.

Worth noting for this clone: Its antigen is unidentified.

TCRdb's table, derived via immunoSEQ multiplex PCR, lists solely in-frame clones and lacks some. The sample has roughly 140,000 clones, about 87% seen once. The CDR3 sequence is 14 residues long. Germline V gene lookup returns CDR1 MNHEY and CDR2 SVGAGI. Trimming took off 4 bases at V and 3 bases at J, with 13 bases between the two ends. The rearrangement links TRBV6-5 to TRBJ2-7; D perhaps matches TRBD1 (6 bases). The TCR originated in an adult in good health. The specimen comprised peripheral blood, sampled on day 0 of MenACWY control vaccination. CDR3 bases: TGTGCCAGCAGTTCCACCAAAGGGGGCTACGAGCAGTACTTC. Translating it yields CASSSTKGGYEQYF.